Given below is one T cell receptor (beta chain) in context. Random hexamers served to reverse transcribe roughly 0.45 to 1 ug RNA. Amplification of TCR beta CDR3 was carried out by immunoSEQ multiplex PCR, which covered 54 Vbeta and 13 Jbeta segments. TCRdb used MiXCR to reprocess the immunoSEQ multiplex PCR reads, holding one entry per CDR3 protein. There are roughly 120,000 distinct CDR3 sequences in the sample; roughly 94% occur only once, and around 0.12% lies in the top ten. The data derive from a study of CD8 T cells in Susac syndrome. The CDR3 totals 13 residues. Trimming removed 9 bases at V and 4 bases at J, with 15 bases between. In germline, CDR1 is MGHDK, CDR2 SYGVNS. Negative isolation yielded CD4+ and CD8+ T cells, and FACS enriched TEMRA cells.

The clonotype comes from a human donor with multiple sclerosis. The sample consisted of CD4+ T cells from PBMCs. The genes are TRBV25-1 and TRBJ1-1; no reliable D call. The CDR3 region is CASTIGLGTEAFF. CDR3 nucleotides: TGTGCCAGTACGATTGGCCTGGGCACTGAAGCTTTCTTT.